Below, one T cell receptor (beta chain) is given with its context. The data were obtained in a study of identical twins. TCRdb passed the 5' RACE reads through MiXCR, listing each CDR3 protein once. The sample lists approximately 890,000 distinct CDR3 sequences, 9% to 15% occurring once. Trimming removed 5 bases from V and 3 bases from J, with 13 bases in between. The CDR3 has 15 amino acids. CDR1 and CDR2 from the germline V gene are SEHNR and FQNEAQ (reference sequence). These data were likewise used in another study, on yellow fever vaccine responses in identical twins.

This TCR was sampled from a woman between 18 and 29 years old in good health. The gene calls are TRBV7-9 and TRBJ2-2; D remains ambiguous. Source material: PBMCs. Here the CDR3 reads CASSKAQMDTGELFF. CDR3 nucleotides: TGTGCCAGCAGCAAAGCTCAAATGGACACCGGGGAGCTGTTTTTT. Drawing the rest from reference TRBV7-9 and TRBJ2-2, the complete variable domain is DTGVSQNPRHKITKRGQNVTFRCDPISEHNRLYWYRQTLGQGPEFLTYFQNEAQLEKSRLLSDRFSAERPKGSFSTLEIQRTEQGDSAMYLCASSKAQMDTGELFFGEGSRLTVL.